Described below is a single TCR beta chain sequence and its context. The ends were cut back, 0 bases at V and 0 bases at J, with 6 bases in the middle. This CDR3 has 15 amino acids. Germline values: CDR1 MNHEY, CDR2 SVGAGI. Under the authors' procedure: Amplification with reference gene primers provided the estimates of nucleated cell counts. The repertoire was sequenced with immunoSEQ multiplex PCR; TCRdb's copy has only in-frame clones and lacks some. That table supplies the V and J calls and clone size; D and trimming were determined from the DNA. The repertoire has approximately 410,000 clones, around 86% of them found once; the top ten carry 1.4%. The sample originates from a study of blood T cell repertoires in COVID-19. Across the whole study: The origin of the acute and convalescent COVID-19 samples was the United States, Italy and Spain. T cells, B-cell-depleted T cells, or PBMCs provided the cDNA or gDNA that served as material.

This sequence joins TRBV6-5 and TRBJ1-3; D is undetermined. The clonotype originates from a woman under 40 with active or convalescent COVID-19. The sample was peripheral blood. CDR3 region: CASSYSSISGNTIYF. Written as DNA, the CDR3 is TGTGCCAGCAGTTACTCGTCAATCTCTGGAAACACCATATATTTT.